A selection of T cell receptor beta chains follows, all from one sample in a study of T-cell memory formation after mild COVID-19. Each CDR3 protein gets one entry after TCRdb re-called the 5' RACE reads with MiXCR. The data hold a few hundred thousand distinct CDR3 sequences, with less than 20% observed a single time. Sequencing was performed on PBMCs or a T cell subset sorted from them (not recorded which). These receptors originate from a man aged 18-30 years who had mild COVID-19 (a few samples of this study predate the infection). Cell type and time point are not known. Each CDR3 is given with its conserved first and last residue. The D gene is left open where the match is weak. Clone sizes are given selectively: once, few, many, or a class where the clone is expanded.

d_gene: -
v_gene: TRBV11-2
j_gene: TRBJ1-5
abundance: -
CDR3aa: CASSLDRVQPQHF
CDR3nt: TGTGCCAGCAGCTTAGATCGGGTTCAGCCCCAGCATTTT

d_gene: -
v_gene: TRBV12-3/TRBV12-4
j_gene: TRBJ1-5
abundance: -
CDR3aa: CASRDTGTDQPQHF
CDR3nt: TGTGCCAGCAGAGATACAGGGACCGATCAGCCCCAGCATTTT

d_gene: TRBD2
v_gene: TRBV9
j_gene: TRBJ2-1
abundance: few
CDR3aa: CASSAYPGGFNEQFF
CDR3nt: TGTGCCAGCAGCGCCTACCCGGGGGGTTTCAATGAGCAGTTCTTC

d_gene: -
v_gene: TRBV7-6
j_gene: TRBJ1-2
abundance: -
CDR3aa: CASSSRQLESNYGYTF
CDR3nt: TGTGCCAGCAGCTCCCGACAGCTTGAGAGTAACTATGGCTACACCTTC

d_gene: TRBD1
v_gene: TRBV18
j_gene: TRBJ1-1
abundance: few
CDR3aa: CASSPYTGDTEAFF
CDR3nt: TGTGCCAGCTCACCATACACAGGGGACACTGAAGCTTTCTTT

d_gene: TRBD1
v_gene: TRBV6-5
j_gene: TRBJ2-3
abundance: few
CDR3aa: CASSYDRASTDTQYF
CDR3nt: TGTGCCAGCAGTTACGACAGGGCTAGCACAGATACGCAGTATTTT

d_gene: TRBD1
v_gene: TRBV6-5
j_gene: TRBJ1-5
abundance: -
CDR3aa: CASGSGQVRAPQHF
CDR3nt: TGTGCCAGCGGGTCCGGACAGGTCCGTGCGCCCCAGCATTTT

d_gene: -
v_gene: TRBV2
j_gene: TRBJ2-5
abundance: few
CDR3aa: CASLGSGRETQYF
CDR3nt: TGTGCCAGTCTGGGGAGCGGCCGGGAGACCCAGTACTTC

d_gene: -
v_gene: TRBV9
j_gene: TRBJ1-5
abundance: few
CDR3aa: CASSVGGGAQPQHF
CDR3nt: TGTGCCAGCAGCGTAGGGGGGGGGGCCCAGCCCCAGCATTTT

d_gene: TRBD2
v_gene: TRBV4-3
j_gene: TRBJ2-2
abundance: many
CDR3aa: CASSQNSGGETGELFF
CDR3nt: TGCGCCAGCAGCCAAAATAGCGGGGGAGAGACCGGGGAGCTGTTTTTT

d_gene: -
v_gene: TRBV6-2/TRBV6-3
j_gene: TRBJ2-5
abundance: -
CDR3aa: CASSYDLQETQYF
CDR3nt: TGTGCCAGCAGTTACGATCTCCAAGAGACCCAGTACTTC

d_gene: TRBD2
v_gene: TRBV5-1
j_gene: TRBJ2-3
abundance: -
CDR3aa: CASSAGLASTDTQYF
CDR3nt: TGCGCCAGCAGCGCGGGACTAGCGAGCACAGATACGCAGTATTTT

d_gene: -
v_gene: TRBV5-1
j_gene: TRBJ1-2
abundance: many
CDR3aa: CASSLGGDGYTF
CDR3nt: TGTGCCAGCAGCTTGGGTGGAGATGGCTACACCTTC

d_gene: TRBD2
v_gene: TRBV6-2/TRBV6-3
j_gene: TRBJ2-3
abundance: few
CDR3aa: CASSYPFPGGREDTQYF
CDR3nt: TGTGCCAGCAGTTACCCCTTTCCGGGGGGTCGTGAAGATACGCAGTATTTT

d_gene: TRBD1
v_gene: TRBV12-3/TRBV12-4
j_gene: TRBJ1-5
abundance: -
CDR3aa: CASSWAPGTGGYQGNQPQHF
CDR3nt: TGTGCCAGCAGTTGGGCTCCCGGGACAGGGGGCTACCAGGGCAATCAGCCCCAGCATTTT

d_gene: -
v_gene: TRBV6-5
j_gene: TRBJ2-7
abundance: -
CDR3aa: CATAPVRRSEQYF
CDR3nt: TGTGCCACCGCGCCAGTACGTAGAAGCGAGCAGTACTTC

d_gene: -
v_gene: TRBV20-1
j_gene: TRBJ1-2
abundance: few
CDR3aa: CSARVGVLQGGYGYTF
CDR3nt: TGCAGTGCTAGAGTGGGGGTCCTCCAAGGGGGTTATGGCTACACCTTC

d_gene: -
v_gene: TRBV10-3
j_gene: TRBJ1-3
abundance: -
CDR3aa: CAISNQSSGNTIYF
CDR3nt: TGTGCCATCAGTAATCAGAGCTCTGGAAACACCATATATTTT

d_gene: -
v_gene: TRBV29-1
j_gene: TRBJ2-2
abundance: many
CDR3aa: CSVDWDSTGELFF
CDR3nt: TGCAGCGTTGATTGGGATTCGACCGGGGAGCTGTTTTTT

d_gene: -
v_gene: TRBV2
j_gene: TRBJ2-7
abundance: few
CDR3aa: CASRGDQGAVEQYF
CDR3nt: TGTGCCAGCAGGGGCGATCAGGGAGCGGTCGAGCAGTACTTC

d_gene: -
v_gene: TRBV18
j_gene: TRBJ1-1
abundance: -
CDR3aa: CASFGSVTEAFF
CDR3nt: TGTGCCAGCTTTGGTTCCGTCACTGAAGCTTTCTTT

d_gene: -
v_gene: TRBV7-2
j_gene: TRBJ2-3
abundance: -
CDR3aa: CASSSLGHLQSDTQYF
CDR3nt: TGTGCCAGCAGCTCCCTGGGACACCTGCAATCAGATACGCAGTATTTT

d_gene: -
v_gene: TRBV28
j_gene: TRBJ1-2
abundance: few
CDR3aa: CASSVTAYGYTF
CDR3nt: TGTGCCAGCAGTGTTACGGCTTATGGCTACACCTTC

d_gene: -
v_gene: TRBV7-2
j_gene: TRBJ2-2
abundance: few
CDR3aa: CASSFGAGGELFF
CDR3nt: TGTGCCAGCAGCTTCGGGGCTGGCGGGGAGCTGTTTTTT

d_gene: -
v_gene: TRBV21-1
j_gene: TRBJ1-5
abundance: few
CDR3aa: CASSKGRVGVDAQPQHF
CDR3nt: TGTGCCAGCAGCAAAGGGCGGGTCGGTGTTGATGCCCAGCCCCAGCATTTT

d_gene: -
v_gene: TRBV2
j_gene: TRBJ1-6
abundance: few
CDR3aa: CASAPGAGKSPLHF
CDR3nt: TGTGCCAGCGCCCCGGGGGCAGGGAAGTCACCCCTCCACTTT

d_gene: -
v_gene: TRBV20-1
j_gene: TRBJ2-1
abundance: few
CDR3aa: CSARAWSGNEQFF
CDR3nt: TGCAGTGCTAGAGCCTGGAGCGGCAATGAGCAGTTCTTC

d_gene: -
v_gene: TRBV9
j_gene: TRBJ2-3
abundance: -
CDR3aa: CASSVGVTTDTQYF
CDR3nt: TGTGCCAGCAGCGTAGGGGTCACCACAGATACGCAGTATTTT